The T cell receptor beta chain described here comes from a study of blood T cell repertoires in COVID-19. Study at large: The study drew acute and convalescent COVID-19 samples from the United States, Italy and Spain. From T cells, B-cell-depleted T cells, or PBMCs came the material, which was cDNA or gDNA.

Produced via immunoSEQ multiplex PCR; TCRdb's table is partial and in-frame only. The top ten hold roughly 5.4% of the sample, which has around 67,000 clones, over 70% seen once. This CDR3 spans 14 amino acids. After removal of 3 bases from V and 1 base from J, the junction contained 2 bases not matched to a gene. CDR1 and CDR2 from the germline V gene are MDHEN and SYDVKM. Sequences were obtained from peripheral blood. The rearrangement joins TRBV28 to TRBJ2-5; 7 nucleotides agree with TRBD2. The sequence came from a man aged 45 to 65 with active COVID-19. DNA for the CDR3: TGTGCCAGCAGTTTCCCGGGGGGCCAAGAGACCCAGTACTTC. Encoded protein: CASSFPGGQETQYF. Complete variable domain (other parts from reference TRBV28 and TRBJ2-5): DVKVTQSSRYLVKRTGEKVFLECVQDMDHENMFWYRQDPGLGLRLIYFSYDVKMKEKGDIPEGYSVSREKKERFSLILESASTNQTSMYLCASSFPGGQETQYFGPGTRLLVL.